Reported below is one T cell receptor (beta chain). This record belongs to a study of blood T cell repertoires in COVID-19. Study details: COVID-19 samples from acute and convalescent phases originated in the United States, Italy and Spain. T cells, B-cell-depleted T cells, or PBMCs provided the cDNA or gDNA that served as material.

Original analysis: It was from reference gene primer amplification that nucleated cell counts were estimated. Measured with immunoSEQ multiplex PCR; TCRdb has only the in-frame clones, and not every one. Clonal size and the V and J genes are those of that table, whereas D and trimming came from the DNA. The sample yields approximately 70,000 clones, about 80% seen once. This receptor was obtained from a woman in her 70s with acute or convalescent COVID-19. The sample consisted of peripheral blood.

The CDR3 nucleotides read TGTGCCAGCACCCCTCTGATAGCCTTTAGCGGGAGGGCCGGGGCTGAGCAGTTCTTC. This gives the protein CASTPLIAFSGRAGAEQFF. This chain links TRBV2 with TRBJ2-1; the match to TRBD2 covers 11 bases. CDR3 length: 19 amino acids. J gave up 9 bases and V 7 bases, and 23 bases lay outside the gene matches. The germline V gene has CDR1 SNHLY and CDR2 FYNNEI.